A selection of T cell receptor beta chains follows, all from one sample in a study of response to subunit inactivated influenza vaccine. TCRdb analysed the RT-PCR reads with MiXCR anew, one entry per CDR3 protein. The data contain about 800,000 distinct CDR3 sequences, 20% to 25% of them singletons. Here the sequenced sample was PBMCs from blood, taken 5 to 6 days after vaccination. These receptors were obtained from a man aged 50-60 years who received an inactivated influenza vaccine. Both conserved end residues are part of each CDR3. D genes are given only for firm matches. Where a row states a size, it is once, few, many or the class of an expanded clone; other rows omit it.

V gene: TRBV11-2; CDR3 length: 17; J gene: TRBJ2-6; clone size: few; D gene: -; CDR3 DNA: TGTGCCAGCAGCTCGTTAAACATTGACTCTGGGGCCAACGTCCTGACTTTC; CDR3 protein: CASSSLNIDSGANVLTF
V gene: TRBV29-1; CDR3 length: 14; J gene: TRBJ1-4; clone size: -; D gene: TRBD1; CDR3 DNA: TGCAGCGTTGAAACAGGGGATCCTAATGAAAAACTGTTTTTT; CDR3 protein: CSVETGDPNEKLFF
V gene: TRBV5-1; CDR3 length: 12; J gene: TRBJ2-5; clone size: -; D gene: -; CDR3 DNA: TGCGCCAGCCCCGGGTACCAAGAGACCCAGTACTTC; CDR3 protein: CASPGYQETQYF
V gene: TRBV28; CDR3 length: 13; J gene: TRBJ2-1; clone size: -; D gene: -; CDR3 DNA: TGTGCCAGCAGTTTACTAGCGAAAAATGAGCAGTTCTTC; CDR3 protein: CASSLLAKNEQFF
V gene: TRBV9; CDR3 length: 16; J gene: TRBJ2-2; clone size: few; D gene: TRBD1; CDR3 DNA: TGTGCCAGCAGCACGTCCGGGACAGGGTATACCGGGGAGCTGTTTTTT; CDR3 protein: CASSTSGTGYTGELFF
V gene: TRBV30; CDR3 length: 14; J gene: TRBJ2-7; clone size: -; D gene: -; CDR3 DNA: TGTGCCTGGAGTGTCGGGGCGGTCTCTTACGAGCAGTACTTC; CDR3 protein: CAWSVGAVSYEQYF
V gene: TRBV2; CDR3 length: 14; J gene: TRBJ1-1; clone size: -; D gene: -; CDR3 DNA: TGTGCCAGCAGTGAAGAGCTGGGAAACACTGAAGCTTTCTTT; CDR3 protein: CASSEELGNTEAFF
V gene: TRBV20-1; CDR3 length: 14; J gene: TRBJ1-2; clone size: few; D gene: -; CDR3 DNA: TGCAGTGCTAGAGGGGACAACCCGGGCGATGGCTACACCTTC; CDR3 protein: CSARGDNPGDGYTF
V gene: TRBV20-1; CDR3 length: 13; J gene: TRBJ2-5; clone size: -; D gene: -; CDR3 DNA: TGCAGTGCTAGCCTTGGGCACCTAGAGACCCAGTACTTC; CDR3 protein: CSASLGHLETQYF
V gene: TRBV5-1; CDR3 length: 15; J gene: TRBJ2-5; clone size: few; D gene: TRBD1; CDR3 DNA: TGCGCCAGCAGCTTGTCTGGACAGGGGGGGGAGACCCAGTACTTC; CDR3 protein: CASSLSGQGGETQYF
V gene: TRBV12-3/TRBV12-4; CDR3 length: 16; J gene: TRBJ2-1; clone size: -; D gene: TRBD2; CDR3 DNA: TGTGCCAGCAGTTTATGGACTAGCGGGGGGAGGGGTGAGCAGTTCTTC; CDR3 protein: CASSLWTSGGRGEQFF
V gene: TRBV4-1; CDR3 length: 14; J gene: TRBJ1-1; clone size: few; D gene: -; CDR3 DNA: TGCGCCAGCAGCCAAGCGGGGGGGAACACTGAAGCTTTCTTT; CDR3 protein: CASSQAGGNTEAFF
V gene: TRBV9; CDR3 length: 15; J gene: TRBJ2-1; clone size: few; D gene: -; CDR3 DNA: TGTGCCAGCAGCGTAGAAGCCCCCCTGGGGAATGAGCAGTTCTTC; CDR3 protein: CASSVEAPLGNEQFF
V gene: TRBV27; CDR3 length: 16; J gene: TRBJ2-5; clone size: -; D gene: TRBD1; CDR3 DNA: TGTGCCAGCAGTTCGTACAGGGGGACTGACCAAGAGACCCAGTACTTC; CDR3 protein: CASSSYRGTDQETQYF
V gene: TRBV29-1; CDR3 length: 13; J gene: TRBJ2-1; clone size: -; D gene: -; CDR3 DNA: TGCAGCGTCCCAAGGCCAGGTTACAATGAGCAGTTCTTC; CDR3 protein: CSVPRPGYNEQFF
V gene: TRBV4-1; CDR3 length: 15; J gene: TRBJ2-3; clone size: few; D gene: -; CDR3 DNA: TGCGCCAGCAGCCAAGTCCTAACCGCGACGGATACGCAGTATTTT; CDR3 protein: CASSQVLTATDTQYF
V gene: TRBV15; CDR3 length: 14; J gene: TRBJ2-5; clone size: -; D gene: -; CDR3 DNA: TGTGCCACCAACCGGGTGGCGGGCCAAGAGACCCAGTACTTC; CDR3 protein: CATNRVAGQETQYF
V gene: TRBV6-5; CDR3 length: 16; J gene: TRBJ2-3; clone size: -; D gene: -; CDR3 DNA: TGTGCCAGCAGTTACTCGTTGGGGACCCTAGGGGATACGCAGTATTTT; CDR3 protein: CASSYSLGTLGDTQYF
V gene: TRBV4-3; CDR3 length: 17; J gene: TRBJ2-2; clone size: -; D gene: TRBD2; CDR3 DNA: TGCGCCAGCAGCCAAGATCTCTGGGCGGGGGGGACCGGGGAGCTGTTTTTT; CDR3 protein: CASSQDLWAGGTGELFF
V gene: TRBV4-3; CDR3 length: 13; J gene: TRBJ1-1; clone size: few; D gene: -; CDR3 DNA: TGCGCCAGCAGCCAGATCCCTCGCACTGAAGCTTTCTTT; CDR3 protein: CASSQIPRTEAFF
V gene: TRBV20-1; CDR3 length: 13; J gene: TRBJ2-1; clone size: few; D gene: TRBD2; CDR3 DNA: TGCAGTGCTAGGAGCGGGACTCACAATGAGCAGTTCTTC; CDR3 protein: CSARSGTHNEQFF
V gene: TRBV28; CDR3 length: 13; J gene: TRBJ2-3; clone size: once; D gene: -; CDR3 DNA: TGTGCCAGCAGACATCCGGCGGGACGGCTGATTTTTTTT; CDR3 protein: CASRHPAGRLIFF
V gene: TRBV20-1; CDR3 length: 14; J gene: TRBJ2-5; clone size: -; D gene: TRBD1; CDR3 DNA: TGCAGTGCTAGAAGAACAGGGGGCGGGGAGACCCAGTACTTC; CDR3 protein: CSARRTGGGETQYF
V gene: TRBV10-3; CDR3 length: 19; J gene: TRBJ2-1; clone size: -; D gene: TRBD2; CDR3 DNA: TGTGCCATCAGTGAGAACGGAGCGGGGGGGGGAAGTTGGGGCAATGAGCAGTTCTTC; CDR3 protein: CAISENGAGGGSWGNEQFF
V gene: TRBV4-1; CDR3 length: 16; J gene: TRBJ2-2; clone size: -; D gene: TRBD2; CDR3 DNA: TGCGCCAGCAGCCAAAGAGGGACTACCTTCACCGGGGAGCTGTTTTTT; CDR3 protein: CASSQRGTTFTGELFF
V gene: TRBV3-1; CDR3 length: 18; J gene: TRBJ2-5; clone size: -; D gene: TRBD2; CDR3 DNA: TGTGCCACAACCTTCCTAGCGGGAGCTGAGAATTGGCAAGAGACCCAGTACTTC; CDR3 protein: CATTFLAGAENWQETQYF
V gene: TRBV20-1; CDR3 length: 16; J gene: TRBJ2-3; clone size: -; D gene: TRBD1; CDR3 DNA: TGCAGTGCTAGAGATGTTAGGGGGCCTCACACAGATACGCAGTATTTT; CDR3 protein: CSARDVRGPHTDTQYF
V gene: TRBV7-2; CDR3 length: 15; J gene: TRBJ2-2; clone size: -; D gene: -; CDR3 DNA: TGTGCCAGCAGCTACAGGGTATTCGGTTCCGGGGAGCTGTTTTTT; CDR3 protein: CASSYRVFGSGELFF
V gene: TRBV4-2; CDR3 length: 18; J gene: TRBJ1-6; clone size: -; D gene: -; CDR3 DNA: TGTGCCAGCAGCCCGGTCATCTGGCGGAACCCAGATAATTCACCCCTCCACTTT; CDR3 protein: CASSPVIWRNPDNSPLHF